The next 17 T cell receptor beta chains were all read from a single sample in a study of T cells after yellow fever vaccination. TCRdb recomputed calls from the 5' RACE reads with MiXCR, one row per CDR3 protein. In the table there are some 350,000 distinct CDR3 sequences, about 4% of which are singletons. The source was PBMCs, collected 5 days after the yellow fever booster vaccination. Receptors were obtained from a man between 18 and 29 years old who received the YFV17D yellow fever vaccine.

This clonotype was found a few times. The V gene is TRBV18, the J gene TRBJ2-1, with D possibly called TRBD1 or TRBD2 (6 bases each). The ends were cut back, 0 bases at V and 1 base at J, with 16 bases in the middle. Germline V lookup: CDR1 KGHSH, CDR2 LQKENI. The CDR3 extends over 18 amino acids. The chain's CDR3 is CASSPPLGGGKSYNEQFF. CDR3 DNA sequence: TGTGCCAGCTCACCACCGCTTGGGGGCGGGAAGTCCTACAATGAGCAGTTCTTC.

This chain uses TRBV5-1 with TRBJ1-4; 7 positions match TRBD1. V was clipped by 2 bases and J by 7 bases; unmatched bases: 5. This CDR3 region has 14 residues. Germline CDR1 reads SGHRS; CDR2 reads YFSETQ. In nucleotides, the CDR3 is TGCGCCAGCAGCTTACAGGGGAGGCGTGAAAAACTGTTTTTT. Amino acids: CASSLQGRREKLFF.

The chain recombines TRBV6-6 with TRBJ1-4; D call uncertain. Trimming removed 3 bases from V and 14 bases from J, with 10 bases in between. This CDR3 is built from 11 residues. The V gene's germline CDR1 is MNHNY and CDR2 SVGAGI (reference sequence). The chain's CDR3 is CASSYLGSLFF. CDR3 DNA: TGTGCCAGCAGTTATTTGGGTTCCCTGTTTTTT.

In this sample, this clonotype turned up a few times. The gene calls are TRBV3-1 and TRBJ2-7, with a weak D call TRBD1 (6 bases). Germline V gene lookup returns CDR1 LGHDT and CDR2 YNNKEL (reference sequence). The CDR3 extends over 14 amino acids. V gave up 4 bases and J gave up 1 base, with 11 bases separating them. CDR3 loop: CASSPPGQSYEQYV. The CDR3 bases are TGTGCCAGCAGCCCACCGGGACAATCCTACGAGCAGTACGTC.

This clonotype was counted many times. The chain employs TRBV7-2 and TRBJ2-1, with D maybe TRBD1 (6 bases). Germline CDR1 reads SGHTA; CDR2 reads FQGNSA. The CDR3 consists of 14 residues. Trimming took off 5 bases at V and 8 bases at J, with 16 bases between the two ends. CDR3 region: CASSLPQGGYEQFF. The DNA for the CDR3 is TGTGCCAGCAGCCTGCCACAGGGTGGCTATGAGCAGTTCTTC. Supplemented by reference TRBV7-2 and TRBJ2-1, the full variable domain reads GAGVSQSPSNKVTEKGKDVELRCDPISGHTALYWYRQSLGQGLEFLIYFQGNSAPDKSGLPSDRFSAERTGGSVSTLTIQRTQQEDSAVYLCASSLPQGGYEQFFGPGTRLTVL.

Concerning this clonotype itself: It may be a read error: a sequence one base away is much more abundant. In nucleotides, the CDR3 is TGTGTCACCAGCAGAGGGAGCAGAGGGGCCAACGTCCTGACTTTC. This sequence encodes CVTSRGSRGANVLTF. This chain links TRBV15 with TRBJ2-6; the D gene is possibly TRBD2 (5 bases). The CDR3 runs to 15 residues. Germline V lookup: CDR1 LNHNV, CDR2 YYDKDF (reference sequence).

This clonotype was seen more than once but under ten times. The J gene is TRBJ1-2, the V gene TRBV20-1; no clear D. Trimming shortened V by 0 bases and J by 8 bases, and 4 bases separated the two germline ends. The CDR3 has 10 residues. Germline loops: CDR1 DFQATT, CDR2 SNEGSKA (reference sequence). CDR3 DNA sequence: TGCAGTGCTAGAGACGGAGGCTACACCTTC. It codes for CSARDGGYTF.

This clonotype was observed at least ten times. The rearrangement links TRBV6-2 or TRBV6-3 to TRBJ2-1; 9 nucleotides line up with TRBD2. V lost 7 bases, J lost 3 bases, and 7 bases stayed unmatched. Germline assignment: CDR1 MNHEY and CDR2 SVGEGT. CDR3 length: 15 amino acids. CDR3 amino acids: CASTAAGGRYNEQFF. CDR3 sequence (DNA): TGTGCCAGCACGGCTGCGGGGGGGCGCTACAATGAGCAGTTCTTC.

This clonotype was counted a few times. The rearrangement joins TRBV4-1 to TRBJ1-1, with D unresolved. V was cut by 1 base and J by 6 bases, with 6 bases left in between. The CDR3 covers 12 residues. Per the germline V gene, CDR1 is MGHRA and CDR2 is YSYEKL. This CDR3 is CASSQGGAEAFF. The CDR3 DNA is TGCGCCAGCAGCCAAGGGGGAGCTGAAGCTTTCTTT.

As concerns this clonotype: One base away lies a much larger clone, so this may be a sequencing read error. J is TRBJ2-3 and V is TRBV7-2; 9 positions match TRBD2. V dropped 3 bases and J dropped 4; count of bases not matched to a gene: 2. CDR1 is SGHTA and CDR2 is FQGNSA in the germline V gene. The CDR3 is 14 residues long. The CDR3 nucleotides are TGTGCCAGCAGCTTTGGCGGGGGGGCAGATACGCAGTATTTT. Translation gives CASSFGGGADTQYF. Looking up the rest from reference TRBV7-2 and TRBJ2-3 gives the full variable domain: GAGVSQSPSNKVTEKGKDVELRCDPISGHTALYWYRQSLGQGLEFLIYFQGNSAPDKSGLPSDRFSAERTGGSVSTLTIQRTQQEDSAVYLCASSFGGGADTQYFGPGTRLTVL.

This clonotype came up many times. The chain is built from TRBV5-1 and TRBJ2-4; D might be TRBD1 or TRBD2, each matching 5 bases. Trimming removed 4 bases at V and 8 bases at J, with 19 bases between. The CDR3 runs to 15 residues. Germline values: CDR1 SGHRS, CDR2 YFSETQ. DNA of the CDR3: TGCGCCAGCAGCAGGTCCGGGACCCCCGGAGACATTCAGTACTTC. It translates to CASSRSGTPGDIQYF.

CDR3 bases: TGTGCTAGTGGTTTGGTAAAGGCTAGCGGGGGCTGGGGGGAGACCCAGTACTTC. Translating it yields CASGLVKASGGWGETQYF. The chain carries TRBV12-5 and TRBJ2-5, with 10 nucleotides matching TRBD2. CDR1 is LGHNT and CDR2 is FRNRAP in the germline V gene. CDR3 length equals 18 residues. The V gene end was trimmed by 0 bases and the J gene end by 5 bases; junction bases not matched to a gene: 12.

The chain joins TRBV6-6 to TRBJ1-1; D is ambiguous. Germline values: CDR1 MNHNY, CDR2 SVGAGI (reference sequence). This CDR3 comprises 12 residues. V lost 7 bases and J lost 2, with 8 bases in between. CDR3 protein: CASNYHNTEAFF. The CDR3 DNA reads TGTGCCAGCAACTACCATAACACTGAAGCTTTCTTT.

This clonotype has more than one count but fewer than ten. The chain joins TRBV6-2 or TRBV6-3 to TRBJ2-3; D not certain. Germline CDR1 and CDR2: MNHEY and SVGEGT. The CDR3 is made up of 13 amino acids. Trimming shortened V by 2 bases and J by 4 bases, and 7 bases separated the two germline ends. CDR3 in amino acids: CASSYSEPDTQYF. The CDR3 DNA reads as TGTGCCAGCAGTTACAGCGAACCAGATACGCAGTATTTT.

This rearrangement joins TRBV4-3 to TRBJ2-5; 11 bases fit TRBD2. CDR3 length: 16 amino acids. The ends lost 3 bases at V and 2 bases at J; junction bases unmatched: 5. Per germline, CDR1 LGHNA and CDR2 YSLEER. CDR3 DNA sequence: TGCGCCAGCAGCCAGGGGACTAGCGGACAACAAGAGACCCAGTACTTC. This encodes CASSQGTSGQQETQYF.

This clonotype came up many times. The chain employs TRBV21-1 and TRBJ2-5; the D call TRBD2 from the table was never checked on the DNA. TRBV21-1 is termed a pseudogene. The CDR3 is made up of 16 amino acids. The CDR3 region has the DNA TGTGCCAGCAGCGCCACCGGGACTAGCGGGGCAGAGACCCAGTACTTC. It encodes CASSATGTSGAETQYF.

V gene TRBV6-2 or TRBV6-3 combines with J gene TRBJ2-6; TRBD1 or TRBD2 may be the D gene (5 bases each). CDR3 length: 18 amino acids. Germline V gene lookup returns CDR1 MNHEY and CDR2 SVGEGT. V was shortened by 5 bases and J by 0 bases, with 17 bases between the two germline ends. The CDR3 loop reads CASSLLPGTSSGANVLTF. CDR3 in DNA: TGTGCCAGCAGTCTCCTCCCCGGGACCTCCTCTGGGGCCAACGTCCTGACTTTC.